Detailed here is one TCR beta chain. Its target is unknown. The time point here: pretreatment peripheral blood. Sequenced by immunoSEQ multiplex PCR; TCRdb stores in-frame clones only, minus some. This table holds 50,000 or so clones, around 80% found once. The CDR3 runs to 14 residues. Germline V gene sequence: CDR1 SGHVS, CDR2 FQNEAQ. V shed 5 bases, J shed 16 bases, and the junction held 8 bases outside the gene matches. These data belong to a study of PD-L1 blockade in urothelial cancer. Study-level results: For durable-benefit patients, tumor-associated blood clones expanded more at 3 weeks.

This sequence joins TRBV7-8 and TRBJ2-1; TRBD2 aligns across 16 bases. This TCR came from a man between 70 and 80 years old with urothelial cancer. The source material was PBMCs, sampled around atezolizumab (anti-PD-L1) treatment. CDR3 DNA sequence: TGTGCCAGCAGCCCCGGGACTAGCGGGAGGGCTAGTTTCTTC. Translated, it gives CASSPGTSGRASFF.